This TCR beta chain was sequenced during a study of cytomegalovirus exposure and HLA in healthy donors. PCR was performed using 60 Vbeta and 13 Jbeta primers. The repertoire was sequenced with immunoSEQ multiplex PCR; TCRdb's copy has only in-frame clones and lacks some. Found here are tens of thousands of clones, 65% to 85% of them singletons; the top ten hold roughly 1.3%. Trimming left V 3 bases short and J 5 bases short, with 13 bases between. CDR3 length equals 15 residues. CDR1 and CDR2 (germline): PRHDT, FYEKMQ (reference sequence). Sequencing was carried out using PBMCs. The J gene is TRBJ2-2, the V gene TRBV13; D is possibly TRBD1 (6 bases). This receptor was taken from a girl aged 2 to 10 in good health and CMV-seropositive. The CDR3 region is CASSFNRELTGELFF. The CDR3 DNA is TGTGCCAGCAGCTTCAACAGGGAATTAACCGGGGAGCTGTTTTTT.